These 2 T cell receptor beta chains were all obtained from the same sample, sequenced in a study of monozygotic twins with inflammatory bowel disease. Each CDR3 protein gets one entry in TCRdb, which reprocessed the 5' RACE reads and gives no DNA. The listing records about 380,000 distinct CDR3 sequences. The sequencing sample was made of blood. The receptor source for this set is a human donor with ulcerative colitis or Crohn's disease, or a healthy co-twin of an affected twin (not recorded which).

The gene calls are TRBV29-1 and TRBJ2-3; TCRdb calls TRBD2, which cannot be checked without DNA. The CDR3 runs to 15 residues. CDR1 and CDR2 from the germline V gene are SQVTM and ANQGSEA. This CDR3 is CSVEVVAGGTDTQYF.

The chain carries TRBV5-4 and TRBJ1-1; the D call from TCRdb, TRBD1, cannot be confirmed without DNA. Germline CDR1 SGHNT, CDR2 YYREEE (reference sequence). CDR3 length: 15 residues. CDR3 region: CASSLPTGGNTEAFF.